Listed below are T cell receptor beta chains from one sample, sequenced in a study of T-cell memory formation after mild COVID-19. TCRdb re-called the 5' RACE reads through MiXCR, storing one row per CDR3 protein. Altogether roughly 35,000 distinct CDR3 sequences are present, roughly 21% being singletons, with the ten largest covering 1.5%. Sequencing was carried out using PBMCs or a T cell subset sorted from them (not recorded which). The receptor set was obtained from an adult who had mild COVID-19 (a few samples of this study predate the infection). Cell type and time point are not known. Each CDR3 is given with its conserved first and last residue. Fields, in order: J gene, V gene, CDR3 protein.

TRBJ2-3,TRBV9,CASSVNRGSGTDTQYF
TRBJ1-1,TRBV6-5,CASRGQSYTEAFF
TRBJ1-2,TRBV5-1,CASSLDVSLYGYTF
TRBJ1-2,TRBV7-3,CASSPTTTGVGGYTF
TRBJ2-5,TRBV6-6,CASSYRTKAGASQETQYF
TRBJ2-2,TRBV18,CASSPPSRENTVELFF
TRBJ1-1,TRBV6-2/TRBV6-3,CASSTRMGLNTEAFF
TRBJ2-3,TRBV7-2,CASTGQGITDTQYF
TRBJ2-7,TRBV6-1,CASAFGTAYEQYF
TRBJ2-1,TRBV5-1,CASSLTPLAAYNEQFF
TRBJ2-2,TRBV29-1,CSVGIAGGPGGELFF
TRBJ1-3,TRBV3-1,CASSPPLGTIYF
TRBJ1-4,TRBV12-3/TRBV12-4,CASIPPRGTETNEKLFF
TRBJ2-5,TRBV15,CATSRDQETQYF
TRBJ2-1,TRBV7-2,CASSLAGVNEQFF
TRBJ2-1,TRBV18,CASSTGLGHNEQFF
TRBJ1-1,TRBV7-2,CASSRPDRRTEAFF
TRBJ2-7,TRBV12-3/TRBV12-4,CASSLSWQGSSYEQYF
TRBJ1-5,TRBV24-1,CATSDFPSNQPQHF
TRBJ2-1,TRBV12-3/TRBV12-4,CASSTGTRRVRQFF
TRBJ1-1,TRBV24-1,CATSDEDRPNTEAFF
TRBJ2-7,TRBV5-1,CASSFAWGLSTYEQYF
TRBJ2-7,TRBV7-9,CASTARLAETYEQYF
TRBJ1-5,TRBV12-3/TRBV12-4,CASSLQGSNQPQHF
TRBJ2-3,TRBV6-6,CASSPPAGGWTDTQYF
TRBJ2-2,TRBV7-2,CASSLLNRELFF
TRBJ1-3,TRBV6-1,CASSEAHGGSSGNTIYF
TRBJ1-5,TRBV4-1,CASSQGSAGNQPQHF
TRBJ2-2,TRBV6-5,CASSLTSGELFF